This TCR beta chain emerged from a study of cytomegalovirus exposure and HLA in healthy donors (dated by TCRdb to the late 2010s). Concerning the study at large: According to a later analysis, one platform produced both the approximately 110 validation repertoires and the 720 or so repertoires of the first cohort. The study aimed to test whether signatures of past pathogen exposure could be identified by cataloging public T cell receptors. Along with the roughly 610-subject first cohort, a separate validation cohort of over a hundred different subjects was used. To predict cytomegalovirus infection status, the study combined high-throughput TCR immunosequencing, statistical association of individual TCRs with disease status, and machine learning. Overall study results and their limits: A later analysis found that TCRs clustered in the first cohort also tended to co-occur in the approximately 120 validation repertoires, with just under 95% of cluster scores above 0. A total of 150 or so TCR beta chains were listed by the study as associated with cytomegalovirus. Most TCR sequences were seen in very few donors, while some public TCRs were found in many individuals. Cytomegalovirus status was reported to be diagnosed by the classifier with high specificity and sensitivity in both the original and validation cohorts. In vitro tests confirmed that a few of the cytomegalovirus-associated TCR beta chains recognize cytomegalovirus antigens. The validation cohort had no HLA typing available for a later analysis, so co-occurrence within that cohort was assessed over all 120 or so repertoires. The authors suggested that the approach could potentially be generalized to other disease states and immunological phenotypes.

Deletion took 0 bases off V and 4 bases off J, with a span of 14 bases between the germline ends. Sequences SGHRS (CDR1) and YFSETQ (CDR2) are obtained from the germline V gene. From its cysteine to its phenylalanine, the CDR3 spans 16 amino acids. Only the CDR3 DNA stays, 48 bases, in frame from base 1. Libraries were made using the immunoSEQ multiplex PCR assay. The study's processing was this. To diagnose cytomegalovirus status from the catalog of TCR beta chain sequences, a statistical classification framework was built. TCRdb limited this immuneACCESS table to in-frame rearrangements with V and J called. A share of clones is missing; checked studies link under half to unresolved V genes, and the rest is unexplained. That table furnishes V, J and clone size, whereas the DNA furnished D and trimming. This sample lists under 250,000 clones; less than 90% were detected once. Roughly 5.5% of the sample is taken by the ten largest.

The donors belonged to the validation cohort of over a hundred subjects, which was separate from the roughly 670-subject first cohort. The table lists this clone with a count of one. What this receptor recognizes is not known. No base quality information exists; no much larger clone differs at one position. The chain is assembled from TRBV5-1 and TRBJ2-1, and TRBD1 may be the D gene, going by 6 matching bases. The sample consisted of PBMCs. This receptor was obtained from a woman aged 18 to 35 in good health and CMV-seronegative. The base sequence is TGCGCCAGCAGCTTGGAGAAGGGGGAACTGTACAATGAGCAGTTCTTC. Its protein product is CASSLEKGELYNEQFF.